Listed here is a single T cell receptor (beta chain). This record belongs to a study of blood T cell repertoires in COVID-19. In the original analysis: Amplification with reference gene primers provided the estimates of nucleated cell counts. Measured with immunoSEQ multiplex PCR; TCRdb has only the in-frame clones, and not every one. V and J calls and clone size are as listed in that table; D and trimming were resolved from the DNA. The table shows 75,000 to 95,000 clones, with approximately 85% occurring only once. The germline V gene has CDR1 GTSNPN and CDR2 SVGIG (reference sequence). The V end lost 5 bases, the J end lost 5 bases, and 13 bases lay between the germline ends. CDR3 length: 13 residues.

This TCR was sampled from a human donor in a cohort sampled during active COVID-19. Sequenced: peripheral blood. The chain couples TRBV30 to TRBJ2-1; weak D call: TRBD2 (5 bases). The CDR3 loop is CAWEPSRNNEQFF. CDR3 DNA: TGTGCCTGGGAACCTAGCAGGAACAATGAGCAGTTCTTC.